These 5 T cell receptor beta chains share one sample of origin, sequenced in a study of breast tumors, draining lymph nodes, adjacent tissues. Samples came from axillary lymph nodes draining the breast cancer. TCRdb analysed the multiplex PCR reads with MiXCR anew, one entry per CDR3 protein. The table shows about 130,000 distinct CDR3 sequences, with approximately 20% occurring only once. The sample was axillary lymph node tissue. These receptors were taken from a female donor with breast cancer. Some clones in this sample may be carry-over from other donors' samples.

Many counts were recorded for this clonotype. This rearrangement joins TRBV7-9 to TRBJ1-2; D remains ambiguous. Germline CDR1 reads SEHNR; CDR2 reads FQNEAQ (reference sequence). The CDR3 is 12 amino acids. V was clipped by 7 bases and J by 7 bases, with 13 bases between them. CDR3 sequence (DNA): TGTGCCAGCACCCCTTCCCTGGGTGGCTACACCTTC. Translated, it gives CASTPSLGGYTF.

This clonotype was counted many times. The chain employs TRBV6-2 or TRBV6-3 and TRBJ2-7; 8 bases line up with TRBD2. CDR1 and CDR2 from the germline V gene are MNHEY and SVGEGT. The CDR3 totals 14 residues. J was trimmed by 2 bases and V by 6 bases; bases with no gene match: 6. CDR3 loop: CASRAGGLTYEQYF. CDR3 nucleotides: TGTGCCAGCAGGGCGGGAGGCCTTACCTACGAGCAGTACTTC.

This clonotype was counted at least ten times. The V call is TRBV20-1, the J call TRBJ2-1; D is possibly TRBD1 (5 bases). Germline CDR1 DFQATT, CDR2 SNEGSKA (reference sequence). V shed 4 bases and J shed 9 bases, with 16 bases lying between them. This CDR3 comprises 13 residues. The CDR3 sequence is CSANHHRSREQFF. CDR3 in DNA: TGCAGTGCTAACCACCACAGGTCTCGTGAGCAGTTCTTC.

The sample holds many counts of this clonotype. V usage is TRBV4-1 and J usage is TRBJ1-2, with D possibly TRBD1 on 6 matching bases. Germline V gene data show CDR1 as MGHRA and CDR2 as YSYEKL. V was clipped by 0 bases and J by 5 bases, with 13 bases between them. The CDR3 loop spans 15 amino acids. CDR3 DNA: TGCGCCAGCAGCCAAGATCCTCAGGGGAGGTATGGCTACACCTTC. Translation: CASSQDPQGRYGYTF.

In this sample, this clonotype turned up many times. The rearrangement links TRBV5-4 to TRBJ2-5, with 8 bases matching TRBD1. The CDR3 loop spans 14 amino acids. Germline CDR1 SGHNT, CDR2 YYREEE (reference sequence). Trimming cost V 5 bases and J 1 base; bases outside gene matches: 4. The chain's CDR3 is CASSRTGSQETQYF. In DNA form, the CDR3 reads TGTGCCAGCAGTCGGACAGGGTCCCAAGAGACCCAGTACTTC.